The rows below give T cell receptor beta chains drawn from one sample of a study of blood T cells in healthy people across ages. TCRdb re-derived calls from the 5' RACE reads in MiXCR, one entry per CDR3 protein. The sample carries approximately 810,000 distinct CDR3 sequences, under 30% recorded once. The sequenced sample consisted of blood. All receptors derive from a woman of 80 years or more in good health. Both conserved end residues are part of each CDR3. A D gene is named only where the DNA matches it firmly. A clone size is listed for some rows: how often the clone was seen (once, few, many), or a class if it is expanded.

TRBJ2-3 | 15 | TRBV20-1 | TRBD2 | few | TGCAGTGCTAGTCTTAGCGGGGGGGCCGGAGATACGCAGTATTTT | CSASLSGGAGDTQYF
TRBJ2-5 | 17 | TRBV7-2 | TRBD2 | once | TGTGCCAGCAGCTTAGACTGGTTGGGCGGGGGGAGGGAGACCCAGTACTTC | CASSLDWLGGGRETQYF
TRBJ2-1 | 17 | TRBV4-3 | TRBD2 | many | TGCGCCAGCAGCCAAGAGGTAACTAGCGTAGGATACAATGAGCAGTTCTTC | CASSQEVTSVGYNEQFF
TRBJ1-1 | 14 | TRBV6-2/TRBV6-3 | TRBD1 | . | TGTGCCAGCACCTCCCGGGACAGGGCATCTGAAGCTTTCTTT | CASTSRDRASEAFF
TRBJ2-3 | 15 | TRBV7-6 | . | . | TGTGCCAGCAGCTTAGAGAGGCAGGGGATAAATACGCAGTATTTT | CASSLERQGINTQYF
TRBJ2-1 | 16 | TRBV6-2/TRBV6-3 | TRBD2 | once | TGTGCCAGCAGTTACTCGACCGCGGGAGGGCCTAATGAGCAGTTCTTC | CASSYSTAGGPNEQFF
TRBJ2-3 | 17 | TRBV29-1 | TRBD2 | many | TGCAGCGCCATGGGGAGCGGGGGGACCACTAGCACAGATACGCAGTATTTT | CSAMGSGGTTSTDTQYF
TRBJ1-4 | 14 | TRBV11-2 | . | . | TGTGCCAGCAGCTACACAGGGTTGAGTGAAAAACTGTTTTTT | CASSYTGLSEKLFF
TRBJ1-4 | 14 | TRBV5-1 | . | many | TGCGCCAGCAGCTTGGATTCACCCCGAGGGAAACTGTTTTTT | CASSLDSPRGKLFF
TRBJ2-1 | 16 | TRBV20-1 | TRBD1 | many | TGCAGTGCTAGAGGTGACCCCGGGACAGGGCATGAGGAGCAGTTCTTC | CSARGDPGTGHEEQFF
TRBJ1-1 | 15 | TRBV7-9 | TRBD1 | . | TGTGCCAGCAGCCCAGACAGGGTGGGGAGCACTGAAGCTTTCTTT | CASSPDRVGSTEAFF
TRBJ2-3 | 16 | TRBV20-1 | . | many | TGCAGTGCCCCTAAGGGGGGGCTAGCGTCCACAGATACGCAGTATTTT | CSAPKGGLASTDTQYF
TRBJ2-3 | 17 | TRBV7-2 | TRBD2 | many | TGTGCCAGCAGCCCCCCCCAGCTAGCGGGGGGGGCTCGCTCGCAGTATTTT | CASSPPQLAGGARSQYF
TRBJ1-6 | 14 | TRBV3-1 | . | . | TGTGCCAGCAGCCAAGATAGGCAGAATTCACCCCTCCACTTT | CASSQDRQNSPLHF
TRBJ2-6 | 17 | TRBV27 | . | many | TGTGCCAGCAGTTTCCTCCTCAGGGTGTCTGGGGCCAACGTCCTGACTTTC | CASSFLLRVSGANVLTF
TRBJ2-5 | 13 | TRBV18 | . | few | TGTGCCAGCTCACCGCAGGGGAGCGAGACCCAGTACTTC | CASSPQGSETQYF
TRBJ2-1 | 16 | TRBV6-1 | TRBD1 | . | TGTGCCAGCAGTGGGGAAGGGACAGCCGGTCCGAATGAGCAGTTCTTC | CASSGEGTAGPNEQFF
TRBJ1-5 | 15 | TRBV19 | . | . | TGTGCCAGTAGCCCGGGACACATTAGCAATCAGCCCCAGCATTTT | CASSPGHISNQPQHF
TRBJ2-5 | 16 | TRBV7-9 | . | many | TGTGCCAGCAGCCCGACTGGGGGGCACAGGCAAGAGACCCAGTACTTC | CASSPTGGHRQETQYF
TRBJ2-7 | 12 | TRBV3-1 | . | . | TGTGCCAGCAGCCAAGACTTCTACGAGCAGTACTTC | CASSQDFYEQYF
TRBJ2-7 | 12 | TRBV28 | . | many | TGTGCCAGCAGTTTACTAGCCTACGAGCAGTACTTC | CASSLLAYEQYF
TRBJ1-1 | 14 | TRBV4-3 | . | . | TGCGCCAGCAGCGTCCAAATAGGGGACACTGAAGCTTTCTTT | CASSVQIGDTEAFF
TRBJ2-2 | 16 | TRBV6-6 | TRBD1 | few | TGTGCCAGCAGTTACAGCCAGGGGGCGATCACCGGGGAGCTGTTTTTT | CASSYSQGAITGELFF
TRBJ2-6 | 16 | TRBV30 | . | . | TGTGCCTGCCCCAGAGGGGCCCCCTCTGGGGCCAACGTCCTGACTTTC | CACPRGAPSGANVLTF
TRBJ2-7 | 15 | TRBV10-1 | TRBD1 | many | TGCGCCAGCAGTGAGGAAAAGAAACAGGGGCTCGAGCAGTACTTC | CASSEEKKQGLEQYF
TRBJ2-5 | 13 | TRBV6-2/TRBV6-3 | . | many | TGTGCCAGCAGCCAACGTTTGGGGGAGACCCAGTACTTC | CASSQRLGETQYF
TRBJ2-4 | 14 | TRBV7-2 | TRBD2 | . | TGTGCCAGCAGAGGGAATCTAGCGGGAAACATTCAGTACTTC | CASRGNLAGNIQYF
TRBJ1-6 | 13 | TRBV12-3/TRBV12-4 | . | . | TGTGCCAGCTGCCCCTCCTATAATTCACCCCTCCACTTT | CASCPSYNSPLHF
TRBJ1-3 | 14 | TRBV28 | . | . | TGTGCCAGCGGCCGGCAGGGCCCTGGAAACACCATATATTTT | CASGRQGPGNTIYF
TRBJ2-7 | 13 | TRBV29-1 | TRBD2 | . | TGCAGCGCGCACCGGGGGGGCAGCTACGAGCAGTACTTC | CSAHRGGSYEQYF
TRBJ2-2 | 14 | TRBV5-5 | . | . | TGTGCCAGCAGGGGGGACATGGCCACCGGGGAGCTGTTTTTT | CASRGDMATGELFF
TRBJ1-1 | 11 | TRBV29-1 | . | few | TGCAGCGGCAGGGTGAACACTGAAGCTTTCTTT | CSGRVNTEAFF
TRBJ2-5 | 17 | TRBV28 | . | . | TGTGCCAGCAGTACCCACCGCGGGGGAGAGGGGGGGAGAGCCCAGTACTTC | CASSTHRGGEGGRAQYF
TRBJ1-5 | 16 | TRBV18 | . | many | TGTGCCAGCTCACCAGACAGTCTTCGAGGGGGTCAGCCCCAGCATTTT | CASSPDSLRGGQPQHF
TRBJ2-3 | 16 | TRBV5-1 | TRBD2 | . | TGCGCCAGCAGCTCCGGGACTAGCGGGCTCACAGATACGCAGTATTTT | CASSSGTSGLTDTQYF
TRBJ2-1 | 16 | TRBV27 | . | . | TGTGCCAGCAGTTTTGTGCGGTCCCCCTCCTACAATGAGCAGTTCTTC | CASSFVRSPSYNEQFF
TRBJ2-1 | 17 | TRBV9 | TRBD2 | many | TGTGCCAGCAGCGTGACTAGCGGGGGCCTGGGATACAATGAGCAGTTCTTC | CASSVTSGGLGYNEQFF
TRBJ2-3 | 12 | TRBV20-1 | TRBD2 | many | TGCAGTGCCCGGACTAGCATTGATACGCAGTATTTT | CSARTSIDTQYF
TRBJ1-2 | 13 | TRBV12-3/TRBV12-4 | . | many | TGTGCCAGCAGCCTGGGACTTACGGGAGGCTACACCTTC | CASSLGLTGGYTF
TRBJ2-3 | 14 | TRBV20-1 | . | . | TGCAGTGCTCCACAGGCGAGGGGAACAGATACGCAGTATTTT | CSAPQARGTDTQYF
TRBJ1-5 | 16 | TRBV12-3/TRBV12-4 | TRBD1 | . | TGTGCCAGCACTCCCGGGACAGGGAGCATCAATCAGCCCCAGCATTTT | CASTPGTGSINQPQHF
TRBJ1-1 | 13 | TRBV12-3/TRBV12-4 | . | many | TGTGCCAGCACCCCACAATCGGGCACTGAAGCTTTCTTT | CASTPQSGTEAFF
TRBJ2-3 | 16 | TRBV7-9 | . | many | TGTGCCAGCAGCTTAAGAGGAGTCACGAACACAGATACGCAGTATTTT | CASSLRGVTNTDTQYF
TRBJ2-7 | 15 | TRBV20-1 | . | many | TGCAGTGCTACCCGGGGCGGGACGTCTACCTACGAGCAGTACTTC | CSATRGGTSTYEQYF
TRBJ2-5 | 12 | TRBV20-1 | TRBD2 | . | TGCAGTAACAAACGGGGGGGAGAGACCCAGTACTTC | CSNKRGGETQYF
TRBJ1-1 | 13 | TRBV6-2/TRBV6-3 | . | few | TGTGCCAGCAGTTACTATAGTTACACTGAAGCTTTCTTT | CASSYYSYTEAFF
TRBJ1-1 | 13 | TRBV11-2 | . | . | TGTGCCAGCAGCATGGGGACGAACACTGAAGCTTTCTTT | CASSMGTNTEAFF
TRBJ1-2 | 13 | TRBV12-3/TRBV12-4 | . | . | TGTGCCAGCAGTTTTCAGTGGGGGTTTGGCTACACCTTC | CASSFQWGFGYTF